Below are 31 T cell receptor beta chains sequenced from a single sample in a study of T cell responses to AZD1222 COVID-19 vaccine (dated by TCRdb to 2020 to 2023). Reading the label with the study, this specimen's time point is: baseline before first vaccination. Libraries were constructed by the immunoSEQ multiplex PCR assay. The clones in this table, taken by TCRdb from immuneACCESS, are in-frame only. Not every clone is retained; where verified, under half of the shortfall comes from an unresolved V gene, and the cause of the rest is unknown. This sample holds 150,000 or so clones; roughly 92% were observed only once. About 1.4% of the sample is held by the ten biggest clonotypes. The sample consisted of peripheral blood, taken on day 0 of AZD1222 vaccination. These receptors were obtained from an adult in good health.

This sequence joins TRBV30 and TRBJ2-4; no clear D gene. Germline loops: CDR1 GTSNPN, CDR2 SVGIG (reference sequence). V dropped 3 bases and J dropped 0 bases, with 12 bases sitting between them. The CDR3 covers 15 residues. In nucleotides, the CDR3 is TGTGCCTGGAGGACCCTAGGATCAGCCAAAAACATTCAGTACTTC. As protein: CAWRTLGSAKNIQYF.

V usage is TRBV15 and J usage is TRBJ1-1; maybe TRBD1 (6 bases). This CDR3 comprises 15 residues. The ends were cut back, 6 bases at V and 4 bases at J, with 18 bases in the middle. Germline V gene data show CDR1 as LNHNV and CDR2 as YYDKDF (reference sequence). For the CDR3, the DNA is TGTGCCACCAGAACCCCTTTAGGAGGGGGCACTGAAGCTTTCTTT. This sequence encodes CATRTPLGGGTEAFF.

The rearrangement joins TRBV9 to TRBJ2-1, with a possible D match to TRBD2 (6 bases). Trimming took 0 bases from V and 5 from J, leaving 15 bases between them. Per germline, CDR1 SGDLS and CDR2 YYNGEE. This CDR3 spans 16 amino acids. CDR3 in amino acids: CASSVAGPGGDNEQFF. The CDR3 DNA sequence: TGTGCCAGCAGCGTAGCTGGGCCCGGGGGAGACAATGAGCAGTTCTTC.

The rearrangement links TRBV6-5 to TRBJ2-1, with 9 positions matching TRBD1. The CDR3 runs to 14 residues. V lost 7 bases and J lost 7; bases outside the gene matches: 8. Germline V gives CDR1 MNHEY, CDR2 SVGAGI. CDR3 DNA sequence: TGTGCCAGCAAGAAGGGACAGGGAAGAAATGAGCAGTTCTTC. It specifies CASKKGQGRNEQFF.

The rearrangement joins TRBV5-6 to TRBJ1-1; D unresolved. Germline V gene sequence: CDR1 SGHDT, CDR2 YYEEEE. V was clipped by 4 bases and J by 12 bases, with 16 bases between them. This CDR3 comprises 12 residues. The CDR3 here is CASSPGQALSFF. In DNA form, the CDR3 reads TGTGCCAGCAGCCCCGGCCAGGCCTTATCTTTCTTT.

The chain is built from TRBV18 and TRBJ1-1, with D possibly being TRBD1 (6 bases). This CDR3 contains 15 residues. Germline lookup yields CDR1 KGHSH and CDR2 LQKENI. V lost 3 bases to trimming and J lost 0 bases, with 11 bases between them. CDR3 DNA: TGTGCCAGCTCACCGATGGACAGCATGAACACTGAAGCTTTCTTT. Amino acids: CASSPMDSMNTEAFF.

This chain connects TRBV2 to TRBJ1-3, with unresolved D. CDR1 is SNHLY, CDR2 FYNNEI, per germline. Trimming pared 0 bases from V and 2 bases from J, leaving 11 bases between. The CDR3 sequence is 16 residues long. The CDR3 nucleotides are TGTGCCAGCAGTGAAGCGCTCCAGTCGGCTGGAAACACCATATATTTT. Translated: CASSEALQSAGNTIYF.

The rearrangement uses TRBV24-1 and TRBJ1-4, with D possibly being TRBD1 (5 bases). Germline assignment: CDR1 KGHDR and CDR2 SFDVKD. The CDR3 covers 15 residues. The V end lost 8 bases, the J end lost 6 bases, and 18 bases lay between the germline ends. This CDR3 reads CATTLILSRDEKLFF. DNA for the CDR3: TGTGCCACCACCTTAATATTATCCAGGGATGAAAAACTGTTTTTT.

The rearrangement uses TRBV5-1 and TRBJ1-5, with D unclear. This CDR3 is built from 14 residues. V was pared by 0 bases and J by 6 bases, with 10 bases between. The V gene's germline CDR1 is SGHRS and CDR2 YFSETQ. CDR3 sequence (DNA): TGCGCCAGCAGCTTGGGGTTTGGTGGTCAGCCCCAGCATTTT. It specifies CASSLGFGGQPQHF. Based on the CDR3 plus reference TRBV5-1 and TRBJ1-5, the full variable domain is KAGVTQTPRYLIKTRGQQVTLSCSPISGHRSVSWYQQTPGQGLQFLFEYFSETQRNKGNFPGRFSGRQFSNSRSEMNVSTLELGDSALYLCASSLGFGGQPQHFGDGTRLSIL.

V usage is TRBV12-3 or TRBV12-4 and J usage is TRBJ1-3; D is ambiguous. The germline V and J ends were trimmed by 3 bases and 9 bases, with 9 bases remaining between them. CDR3 size: 12 residues. The CDR3, as DNA: TGTGCCAGCAGTTTGGGCGGAGGCACCATATATTTT. It specifies CASSLGGGTIYF.

The J gene is TRBJ1-1, the V gene TRBV7-9; a weak D match, TRBD1 (6 bases). This CDR3 has 12 residues. Germline loops: CDR1 SEHNR, CDR2 FQNEAQ (reference sequence). The V end lost 5 bases, the J end lost 7 bases, and 11 bases lay between the germline ends. The CDR3 spells CASSEGQYEAFF. CDR3 nucleotides: TGTGCCAGCAGCGAGGGACAATATGAAGCTTTCTTT.

This chain links TRBV30 with TRBJ2-5, with TRBD2 identical over 7 bases. This CDR3 comprises 13 residues. Losses at the gene ends were 3 bases for V and 7 bases for J; bases not matched to a gene: 8. Germline CDR1 and CDR2: GTSNPN and SVGIG (reference sequence). The CDR3 DNA sequence: TGTGCCTGGAGCCGGGAGGCCGCGACGACCCAGTACTTC. Translated, it gives CAWSREAATTQYF. The full variable domain, completed using reference TRBV30 and TRBJ2-5, is SQTIHQWPATLVQPVGSPLSLECTVEGTSNPNLYWYRQAAGRGLQLLFYSVGIGQISSEVPQNLSASRPQDRQFILSSKKLLLSDSGFYLCAWSREAATTQYFGPGTRLLVL.

The chain couples TRBV28 to TRBJ1-5; D gene ambiguous. The CDR3 spans 12 residues. In germline, CDR1 is MDHEN, CDR2 SYDVKM. V lost 3 bases and J 4 bases, leaving 4 bases between the germline ends. The DNA for the CDR3 is TGTGCCAGCAGTTTGACTAATCAGCCCCAGCATTTT. Amino acids: CASSLTNQPQHF.

This chain joins TRBV2 and TRBJ2-1, with 8 bases aligning to TRBD2. Germline CDR1 and CDR2: SNHLY and FYNNEI. V lost 5 bases and J lost 10; bases outside the gene matches: 1. This CDR3 comprises 11 residues. The CDR3: CASSLAGEQFF. CDR3 in DNA: TGTGCCAGCAGTTTAGCGGGGGAGCAGTTCTTC.

This clone was recorded only once. CDR3 DNA: TGTGCCAGCACCCCGACAGAGCTAGGTGGGGCCAACGTCCTGACTTTC. This encodes CASTPTELGGANVLTF. The chain recombines TRBV28 with TRBJ2-6; possibly TRBD1 for D (5 bases). This CDR3 contains 16 residues. V was pared by 7 bases and J by 3 bases, with 16 bases between. Germline assignment: CDR1 MDHEN and CDR2 SYDVKM.

This sequence joins TRBV2 and TRBJ2-5, with D perhaps TRBD1 (6 bases). V lost 2 bases, J lost 4 bases, and 14 bases lay in between. The germline V gene encodes CDR1 SNHLY and CDR2 FYNNEI. The length of the CDR3 is 15 residues. The CDR3, as DNA: TGTGCCAGCAGTGAAACTACAGGGATTCCAGAGACCCAGTACTTC. Protein product: CASSETTGIPETQYF.

The genes are TRBV6-5 and TRBJ1-1, with D possibly matching TRBD1 (5 bases). The germline CDR1 and CDR2 sequences are MNHEY and SVGAGI. This CDR3 spans 13 amino acids. V lost 0 bases and J lost 5, with 7 bases in between. This CDR3 reads CASSYSWGTEAFF. The CDR3 nucleotides read TGTGCCAGCAGTTACTCCTGGGGGACTGAAGCTTTCTTT.

This chain uses TRBV18 with TRBJ2-7; no reliable D call. V was clipped by 2 bases and J by 1 base, with 12 bases between them. The germline V gene has CDR1 KGHSH and CDR2 LQKENI. The CDR3 loop spans 15 amino acids. The CDR3 DNA reads as TGTGCCAGCTCACCAGGGCCAAGAAGGTCCTACGAGCAGTACTTC. Its protein is CASSPGPRRSYEQYF. Filled out from reference TRBV18 and TRBJ2-7, the complete variable domain reads NAGVMQNPRHLVRRRGQEARLRCSPMKGHSHVYWYRQLPEEGLKFMVYLQKENIIDESGMPKERFSAEFPKEGPSILRIQQVVRGDSAAYFCASSPGPRRSYEQYFGPGTRLTVT.

The genes are TRBV4-1 and TRBJ1-4; 8 bases are a match to TRBD1. Germline V gene lookup returns CDR1 MGHRA and CDR2 YSYEKL. CDR3 length: 20 residues. V gave up 3 bases and J gave up 7 bases; unmatched junction bases: 22. The CDR3 bases are TGCGCCAGCAGCCAGGTTATTCCAACGACCAGGGGGCAGGGCGGTGAAAAACTGTTTTTT. Its protein product is CASSQVIPTTRGQGGEKLFF.

V is TRBV25-1 and J is TRBJ1-6; 8 bases map to TRBD1. The length of the CDR3 is 16 residues. The germline V gene encodes CDR1 MGHDK and CDR2 SYGVNS. Trimming at V came to 2 bases and at J to 7 bases, leaving 7 bases not matched to a gene. This CDR3 is CASSEGRDRRNSPLHF. The CDR3 nucleotides read TGTGCCAGCAGTGAAGGTCGGGACAGGAGAAATTCACCCCTCCACTTT.

The genes are TRBV5-6 and TRBJ1-2; maybe TRBD1 (5 bases). The CDR3 contains 14 residues. V lost 4 bases to trimming and J lost 1 base, with 11 bases between them. CDR1 and CDR2 (germline): SGHDT, YYEEEE. In nucleotides, the CDR3 is TGTGCCAGCAGCAGCGGGACGGTTAACTATGGCTACACCTTC. The encoded protein is CASSSGTVNYGYTF.

This rearrangement joins TRBV6-5 to TRBJ1-1; the D gene is possibly TRBD1 (6 bases). This CDR3 contains 14 residues. Germline V gene sequence: CDR1 MNHEY, CDR2 SVGAGI. V was clipped by 6 bases and J by 6 bases, with 17 bases between them. The DNA of the CDR3 is TGTGCCAGCAGGGGGGGCCACGGAGGCGCTGAAGCTTTCTTT. Protein: CASRGGHGGAEAFF.

The chain carries TRBV6-1 and TRBJ1-2; D is ambiguous. Per the germline V gene, CDR1 is MNHNS and CDR2 is SASEGT. Trimming took 0 bases from V and 2 from J, leaving 10 bases between them. The CDR3 is 15 residues long. The CDR3 nucleotides are TGTGCCAGCAGTGAAGCAACGGGGATGAACTATGGCTACACCTTC. This sequence encodes CASSEATGMNYGYTF.

Regarding this clone: One end of the junction is discordant with germline, which a read error may explain. This sequence joins TRBV4-1 and TRBJ2-1; 13 nucleotides agree with TRBD2. Germline-derived CDR1 and CDR2 are MGHRA and YSYEKL. The CDR3 is made up of 18 amino acids. CDR3 in DNA: TGCGCCAGCAGCCAAGATGGGGGACTAGCGGGGATCTACATTGAGCAGTTCTTC. It codes for CASSQDGGLAGIYIEQFF.

The gene calls are TRBV2 and TRBJ2-1; D not certain. The germline CDR1 and CDR2 sequences are SNHLY and FYNNEI. V dropped 8 bases and J dropped 0 bases, with 11 bases sitting between them. The CDR3 is 14 residues long. CDR3 DNA sequence: TGTGCCAGCCTACTACCGGTCTCCTACAATGAGCAGTTCTTC. Protein: CASLLPVSYNEQFF.

J is TRBJ2-7 and V is TRBV11-2; weak D call: TRBD2 (6 bases). The germline V and J ends were trimmed by 3 bases and 0 bases, with 9 bases remaining between them. The CDR3 is 14 amino acids. Germline V lookup: CDR1 SGHAT, CDR2 FQNNGV. The CDR3 protein is CASSLGLSSYEQYF. In DNA form, the CDR3 reads TGTGCCAGCAGCTTGGGACTGAGCTCCTACGAGCAGTACTTC. The entire variable domain, with the rest obtained from reference TRBV11-2 and TRBJ2-7, is as follows: EAGVAQSPRYKIIEKRQSVAFWCNPISGHATLYWYQQILGQGPKLLIQFQNNGVVDDSQLPKDRFSAERLKGVDSTLKIQPAKLEDSAVYLCASSLGLSSYEQYFGPGTRLTVT.

This CDR3 reads CASSQDWADLSGANVLTF. As DNA, the CDR3 is TGCGCCAGCAGCCAGGATTGGGCCGATCTCTCTGGGGCCAACGTCCTGACTTTC. This chain joins TRBV4-1 and TRBJ2-6, with D unresolved. V was shortened by 3 bases and J by 0 bases, with 15 bases between the two germline ends. CDR1 and CDR2 from the germline V gene are MGHRA and YSYEKL. The CDR3 totals 18 residues.

V gene TRBV19 combines with J gene TRBJ1-2; a possible D gene is TRBD1 (6 bases). Germline assignment: CDR1 LNHDA and CDR2 SQIVND (reference sequence). The CDR3 runs to 15 residues. The V end was cut by 5 bases, the J end by 4 bases, with 17 bases between. CDR3: CASSEPGARSYGYTF. CDR3 DNA: TGTGCCAGTAGTGAACCAGGGGCTCGGAGCTATGGCTACACCTTC.

The chain links TRBV14 to TRBJ1-2, with D possibly matching TRBD1 (5 bases). Germline-derived CDR1 and CDR2 are SGHDN and FVKESK. CDR3 length: 12 residues. V was shortened by 5 bases and J by 5 bases, with 9 bases between the two germline ends. The CDR3 DNA reads as TGTGCCAGCAGCGAGGGGAGATATGGCTACACCTTC. Protein product: CASSEGRYGYTF.

V is TRBV19 and J is TRBJ1-5; D might be TRBD1 (5 bases). There are 16 residues in the CDR3. Trimming took off 4 bases at V and 0 bases at J, with 13 bases between the two ends. Per the germline V gene, CDR1 is LNHDA and CDR2 is SQIVND (reference sequence). CDR3 DNA sequence: TGTGCCAGTAGTAGGGGGGGTATATATAGCAATCAGCCCCAGCATTTT. Its protein product is CASSRGGIYSNQPQHF.

The chain employs TRBV7-9 and TRBJ1-5; D may be TRBD1 (5 bases). Germline values: CDR1 SEHNR, CDR2 FQNEAQ (reference sequence). This CDR3 contains 15 residues. Trimming took off 4 bases at V and 3 bases at J, with 13 bases between the two ends. CDR3 residues: CASSSTGTANQPQHF. CDR3 in DNA: TGTGCCAGCAGCTCAACCGGGACGGCCAATCAGCCCCAGCATTTT.